Below, one TCR beta chain is given with its context. This sample was taken from a study of identical twins. MiXCR, run by TCRdb on the 5' RACE reads, gives a single entry per CDR3 protein. The sample shows about 530,000 distinct CDR3 sequences, under 25% of them seen only once. This same sample was also taken into another study, of yellow fever vaccine responses in identical twins.

The sequence was collected from a woman under 30 in good health. Source material: CD4+ T cells sorted from blood.

The CDR3 sequence is CASSGTPGAKNIQYF. The DNA for the CDR3 is TGTGCCAGCAGTGGGACACCCGGAGCCAAAAACATTCAGTACTTC. The chain uses TRBV2 and TRBJ2-4; tentatively, D is TRBD1 (5 bases). The germline V gene has CDR1 SNHLY and CDR2 FYNNEI. Trimming cost V 4 bases and J 0 bases, with 10 bases left between them. The CDR3 covers 15 residues.